There are a few counts of the clone carrying this T cell receptor (beta chain). Its target is not known. The germline V gene encodes CDR1 DFQATT and CDR2 SNEGSKA (reference sequence). CDR3 length equals 17 residues. Trimming shortened V by 6 bases and J by 2 bases, and 26 bases separated the two germline ends. TCRdb ran MiXCR on the reads and lists one entry per CDR3 protein. Of tens of thousands of distinct CDR3 sequences listed, 24% were seen once; the top ten hold about 50%. This sample was included in a study of T cell repertoires in cytomegalovirus infection. Findings of the study overall: Carriers of CMV and the relevant HLA type were discriminated by public TCR beta frequency. There were HLA-C-restricted CMV-specific TCR beta clonotypes dominating the ex vivo response.

Sequenced here: CD8+ T cells from cultured PBMCs, sampled from culture after CMV antigen stimulation. The chain combines TRBV20-1 with TRBJ2-7; D remains unclear. This sequence originates from a human donor in good health (CMV status not recorded). Some clones in this sample may be carry-over from other donors' samples. The CDR3 protein is CSAAPVSVIVEPYEQYF. The DNA of the CDR3 is TGCAGTGCCGCCCCAGTTTCGGTCATAGTTGAGCCCTACGAGCAGTACTTC.